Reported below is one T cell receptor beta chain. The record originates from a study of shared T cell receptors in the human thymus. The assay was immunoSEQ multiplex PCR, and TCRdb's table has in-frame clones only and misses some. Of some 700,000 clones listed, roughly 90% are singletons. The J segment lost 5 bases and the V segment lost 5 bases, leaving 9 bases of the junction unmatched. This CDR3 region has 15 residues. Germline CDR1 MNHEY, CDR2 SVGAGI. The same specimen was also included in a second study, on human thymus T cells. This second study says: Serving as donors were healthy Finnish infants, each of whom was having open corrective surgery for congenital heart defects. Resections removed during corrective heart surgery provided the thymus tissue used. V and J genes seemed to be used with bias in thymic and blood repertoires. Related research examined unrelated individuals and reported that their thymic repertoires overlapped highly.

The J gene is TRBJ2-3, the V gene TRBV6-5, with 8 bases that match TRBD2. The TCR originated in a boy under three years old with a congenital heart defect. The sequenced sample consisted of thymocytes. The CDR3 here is CASSPFSGVGDTQYF. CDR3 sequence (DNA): TGTGCCAGCAGTCCCTTTAGCGGGGTCGGAGATACGCAGTATTTT.